Shown below are 32 T cell receptor beta chains from a single sample sequenced in a study of blood T cell repertoires in COVID-19. Repertoires were generated with immunoSEQ multiplex PCR, while TCRdb's copy carries only in-frame clones and drops some. The data hold approximately 72,000 clones, with roughly 86% observed a single time. Specimen: peripheral blood. Source of these receptors: a woman aged 55-70 years with acute or convalescent COVID-19.

This chain connects TRBV9 to TRBJ1-4, with D possibly TRBD1 on 5 matching bases. CDR1 is SGDLS and CDR2 is YYNGEE in the germline V gene. Between the trimmed V and J ends, which lost 0 bases and 8 bases, there was a span of 17 bases. This CDR3 region has 16 residues. The CDR3 region is CASSVGGTPGREKLFF. In DNA form, the CDR3 reads TGTGCCAGCAGCGTAGGCGGGACGCCCGGGAGGGAAAAACTGTTTTTT.

The chain couples TRBV5-1 to TRBJ2-1; D ambiguous. V lost 3 bases, J lost 0 bases, and 4 bases lay in between. The CDR3 covers 13 residues. From germline, CDR1 is SGHRS and CDR2 YFSETQ. CDR3 DNA: TGCGCCAGCAGCTCTAGCTCCTACAATGAGCAGTTCTTC. It yields the protein CASSSSSYNEQFF. Based on the CDR3 plus reference TRBV5-1 and TRBJ2-1, the full variable domain is KAGVTQTPRYLIKTRGQQVTLSCSPISGHRSVSWYQQTPGQGLQFLFEYFSETQRNKGNFPGRFSGRQFSNSRSEMNVSTLELGDSALYLCASSSSSYNEQFFGPGTRLTVL.

The chain couples TRBV4-1 to TRBJ1-1, with D hard to call. The CDR3 length is 12 residues. In germline, CDR1 is MGHRA, CDR2 YSYEKL. The V end was cut by 0 bases, the J end by 9 bases, with 8 bases between. The CDR3 bases are TGCGCCAGCAGCCAAGAGGTCGGTCAAGCTTTCTTT. Translating it yields CASSQEVGQAFF.

This clone occurred once. The rearrangement uses TRBV11-2 and TRBJ2-7; 7 bases are shared with TRBD1. CDR3 length: 15 residues. Per the germline V gene, CDR1 is SGHAT and CDR2 is FQNNGV. Losses at the gene ends were 1 base for V and 2 bases for J; bases not matched to a gene: 5. CDR3 loop: CASSLARQGAYEQYF. The CDR3 DNA is TGTGCCAGCAGCTTAGCTCGACAGGGAGCCTACGAGCAGTACTTC.

V is TRBV3-1 (or the pseudogene TRBV3-2) and J is TRBJ2-7, with TRBD2 identical over 8 bases. Losses at the gene ends were 1 base for V and 3 bases for J; bases not matched to a gene: 5. Germline V gene data show CDR1 as LGHDT and CDR2 as YNNKEL (reference sequence). CDR3 length: 15 amino acids. CDR3 coding DNA: TGTGCCAGCAGCCAAGTTAGCGGGGCTGACTACGAGCAGTACTTC. Translating it yields CASSQVSGADYEQYF.

About this clone: The junction departs from germline at one end; a sequencing error may be responsible. The chain links TRBV28 to TRBJ2-7; 7 bases fit TRBD1. Germline CDR1 MDHEN, CDR2 SYDVKM. The CDR3 extends over 16 amino acids. The CDR3 is CASSPLTGKTRYGQYF. DNA of the CDR3: TGTGCCAGCAGTCCGCTGACAGGGAAAACACGCTACGGGCAGTACTTC.

CDR3: CASSELRGSQETQYF. CDR3 coding DNA: TGTGCCAGCAGCGAGCTTAGGGGTAGTCAAGAGACCCAGTACTTC. The V gene is TRBV11-2, the J gene TRBJ2-5; the D gene is possibly TRBD1 (5 bases). Trimming removed 5 bases at V and 2 bases at J, with 15 bases between. This CDR3 is built from 15 residues. Germline V gives CDR1 SGHAT, CDR2 FQNNGV.

V and J are TRBV5-4 and TRBJ1-2; D is possibly TRBD1 (6 bases). This CDR3 is 14 amino acids long. CDR1 and CDR2 (germline): SGHNT, YYREEE (reference sequence). Trimming removed 0 bases from V and 2 bases from J, with 8 bases in between. In DNA form, the CDR3 reads TGTGCCAGCAGCTTGGTTGGACAGAACTATGGCTACACCTTC. Amino acid sequence: CASSLVGQNYGYTF. Full variable domain (outside the CDR3, taken from reference TRBV5-4 and TRBJ1-2): ETGVTQSPTHLIKTRGQQVTLRCSSQSGHNTVSWYQQALGQGPQFIFQYYREEENGRGNFPPRFSGLQFPNYSSELNVNALELDDSALYLCASSLVGQNYGYTFGSGTRLTVV.

V and J are TRBV9 and TRBJ2-1; perhaps TRBD2 as D (5 bases). Germline lookup yields CDR1 SGDLS and CDR2 YYNGEE. The CDR3 spans 14 residues. Between the trimmed V and J ends, which lost 4 bases and 9 bases, there was a span of 17 bases. For the CDR3, the DNA is TGTGCCAGCAGCATCCAATCGAGGGAGACTGAGCAGTTCTTC. It yields the protein CASSIQSRETEQFF.

The V and J genes are TRBV5-1 and TRBJ1-2; 8 bases are a match to TRBD1. This CDR3 region has 15 residues. Germline V lookup: CDR1 SGHRS, CDR2 YFSETQ. V was pared by 0 bases and J by 8 bases, with 9 bases of the junction left unmatched. The CDR3 reads CASSLAQGAQGGYTF. DNA for the CDR3: TGCGCCAGCAGCTTGGCGCAGGGGGCCCAGGGGGGCTACACCTTC.

The chain is built from TRBV11-2 and TRBJ2-5, with D tentatively TRBD2 (5 bases). Trimming shortened V by 3 bases and J by 2 bases, and 13 bases separated the two germline ends. The CDR3 totals 15 residues. CDR1 SGHAT and CDR2 FQNNGV come from the germline V gene. The CDR3 loop reads CASSFSAGEQETQYF. CDR3 bases: TGTGCCAGCAGCTTTTCGGCGGGCGAACAAGAGACCCAGTACTTC.

V usage is TRBV27 and J usage is TRBJ1-3; 8 bases line up with TRBD1. Germline V CDR1 and CDR2: MNHEY, SMNVEV (reference sequence). The trim removed 5 bases at V and 7 bases at J, leaving 10 bases unmatched. The CDR3 totals 15 residues. This chain's CDR3 is CASSPHGQGVNTIYF. DNA of the CDR3: TGTGCCAGCAGTCCCCACGGACAGGGTGTGAACACCATATATTTT.

The chain carries TRBV6-2 or TRBV6-3 and TRBJ2-1; 10 positions agree with TRBD2. The CDR3 has 16 residues. From germline, CDR1 is MNHEY and CDR2 SVGEGT. V lost 3 bases, J lost 7 bases, and 9 bases stayed unmatched. CDR3 DNA: TGTGCCAGCAGTTATAGTCAGCGGGGGGGGATGAATGAGCAGTTCTTC. Amino acids: CASSYSQRGGMNEQFF.

This rearrangement joins TRBV19 to TRBJ1-1; weak D call: TRBD1 (6 bases). V was shortened by 6 bases and J by 1 base, with 15 bases between the two germline ends. CDR3 size: 15 residues. CDR1 and CDR2 from the germline V gene are LNHDA and SQIVND (reference sequence). The CDR3 nucleotides are TGTGCCAGTAGGGGGGGGGCTGCCGGGAACACTGAAGCTTTCTTT. Encoded protein: CASRGGAAGNTEAFF.

V gene TRBV19 combines with J gene TRBJ1-5, with D unclear. Germline V gives CDR1 LNHDA, CDR2 SQIVND (reference sequence). Trimming cost V 2 bases and J 0 bases, with 11 bases left between them. This CDR3 spans 16 amino acids. CDR3 coding DNA: TGTGCCAGTAGTATATCCGACACCTATAGCAATCAGCCCCAGCATTTT. As protein: CASSISDTYSNQPQHF.

This chain links TRBV6-1 with TRBJ2-1, with 9 bases identical to TRBD1. The V segment lost 1 base and the J segment 4 bases; nucleotides outside the gene matches: 2. The CDR3 sequence is 15 residues long. Germline V gene sequence: CDR1 MNHNS, CDR2 SASEGT. The CDR3 DNA is TGTGCCAGCAGTGAAGAGGGACAGGGTTACAATGAGCAGTTCTTC. As protein: CASSEEGQGYNEQFF.

The chain combines TRBV6-5 with TRBJ1-6; TRBD1 agrees at 8 bases. Per the germline V gene, CDR1 is MNHEY and CDR2 is SVGAGI. V was pared by 11 bases and J by 7 bases, with 7 bases of the junction left unmatched. The CDR3 consists of 13 residues. The CDR3 reads CAAHRGANSPLHF. The DNA of the CDR3 is TGTGCCGCCCACAGGGGGGCGAATTCACCCCTCCACTTT.

The chain is built from TRBV6-4 and TRBJ2-3, with TRBD2 matching 8 bases. With V trimmed by 4 bases and J by 2 bases, 5 bases remained unmatched. The CDR3 runs to 15 residues. Germline CDR1 reads MRHNA; CDR2 reads SNTAGT. CDR3 sequence reads: CASSVGGGSTDTQYF. CDR3 nucleotide sequence: TGTGCCAGCAGTGTCGGCGGGGGGTCCACAGATACGCAGTATTTT.

The chain uses TRBV24-1 and TRBJ2-1, with 10 bases aligning to TRBD2. This CDR3 region has 14 residues. After removal of 6 bases from V and 6 bases from J, the junction contained 4 bases not matched to a gene. Per the germline V gene, CDR1 is KGHDR and CDR2 is SFDVKD. The CDR3 DNA sequence: TGTGCCACCAGTTCGAGCGGGGGGGGCAATGAGCAGTTCTTC. As protein: CATSSSGGGNEQFF.

The V gene is TRBV19, the J gene TRBJ2-1; 8 nucleotides agree with TRBD1. V was clipped by 6 bases and J by 5 bases; unmatched bases: 12. The CDR3 runs to 16 residues. CDR1 and CDR2 from the germline V gene are LNHDA and SQIVND (reference sequence). The CDR3 DNA reads as TGTGCCAGTAGCAAACGACGAGGACAGGGACACAATGAGCAGTTCTTC. Its translation is CASSKRRGQGHNEQFF.

The chain is built from TRBV7-2 and TRBJ1-1, with 11 bases that match TRBD1. The CDR3 spans 15 residues. CDR1 is SGHTA and CDR2 is FQGNSA in the germline V gene. J lost 5 bases, V lost 4 bases, and 6 bases had no gene match. The CDR3 spells CASSSRDRGGTEAFF. Written as DNA, the CDR3 is TGTGCCAGCAGCTCTAGGGACAGGGGGGGAACTGAAGCTTTCTTT. The full variable domain, its missing parts supplied by reference TRBV7-2 and TRBJ1-1, is GAGVSQSPSNKVTEKGKDVELRCDPISGHTALYWYRQSLGQGLEFLIYFQGNSAPDKSGLPSDRFSAERTGGSVSTLTIQRTQQEDSAVYLCASSSRDRGGTEAFFGQGTRLTVV.

This sequence joins TRBV18 and TRBJ2-2; weak D call: TRBD1 (5 bases). The CDR3 sequence is 15 residues long. V was trimmed by 0 bases and J by 5 bases, leaving 10 bases between them. CDR1 and CDR2 (germline): KGHSH, LQKENI. CDR3 amino acids: CASSPPGRDTGELFF. The CDR3 region has the DNA TGTGCCAGCTCACCACCGGGCAGGGATACCGGGGAGCTGTTTTTT.

This sequence joins TRBV16 and TRBJ1-2; D call uncertain. There are 14 residues in the CDR3. The V end was cut by 1 base, the J end by 8 bases, with 14 bases between. Germline CDR1 reads KGHSY; CDR2 reads FQNENV. CDR3 in DNA: TGTGCCAGCAGCCAATATCCCCAGTCGGGGGGCTACACCTTC. It codes for CASSQYPQSGGYTF.

The CDR3 DNA sequence: TGTGCCAGCAGCTTGGGCAGGGCCTCCGATACGCAGTATTTT. Translated: CASSLGRASDTQYF. V is TRBV5-5 and J is TRBJ2-3; a possible D gene is TRBD1 (5 bases). V lost 0 bases to trimming and J lost 6 bases, with 11 bases between them. The CDR3 sequence is 14 residues long. The germline gives CDR1 SGHKS, CDR2 YYEKEE (reference sequence).

In this sample, this clone turned up once. The chain recombines TRBV19 with TRBJ1-1, with 8 nucleotides matching TRBD1. Germline V gene sequence: CDR1 LNHDA, CDR2 SQIVND (reference sequence). With V trimmed by 4 bases and J by 6 bases, 13 bases remained unmatched. This CDR3 region has 16 residues. The CDR3 nucleotides are TGTGCCAGTAGTAATAGACAGGGGACAAGACTGCCTGAAGCTTTCTTT. This gives the protein CASSNRQGTRLPEAFF.

This sequence joins TRBV29-1 and TRBJ1-4; D uncertain. V was trimmed by 4 bases and J by 8 bases, leaving 11 bases between them. CDR3 length: 12 amino acids. Germline V gene lookup returns CDR1 SQVTM and CDR2 ANQGSEA. DNA for the CDR3: TGCAGCGTTGTGGACTCGGGGGAAAAACTGTTTTTT. Protein sequence: CSVVDSGEKLFF.

The chain links TRBV2 to TRBJ2-1; 11 bases line up with TRBD1. The CDR3 is 14 amino acids. Trimming at V came to 7 bases and at J to 5 bases, leaving 4 bases not matched to a gene. Germline V gene data show CDR1 as SNHLY and CDR2 as FYNNEI. The CDR3 nucleotides are TGTGCCAGCACGCGGGACAGGGGGAACAATGAGCAGTTCTTC. Translated, it gives CASTRDRGNNEQFF.

J is TRBJ2-1 and V is TRBV19; 7 bases align to TRBD2. The CDR3 is 15 residues long. Germline CDR1 is LNHDA and CDR2 is SQIVND (reference sequence). J gave up 5 bases and V 4 bases, and 8 bases lay outside the gene matches. CDR3 sequence reads: CASSTPGTMNNEQFF. The CDR3 nucleotides are TGTGCCAGTAGTACACCTGGGACTATGAACAATGAGCAGTTCTTC.

The chain is built from TRBV6-6 and TRBJ2-3, with a weak D call TRBD1 (5 bases). The CDR3 has 14 amino acids. With 7 bases removed from V and 5 bases from J, the gap between germline ends came to 16 bases. CDR1 and CDR2 from the germline V gene are MNHNY and SVGAGI (reference sequence). The CDR3 sequence: CASKKGQAEDTQYF. The CDR3 DNA sequence: TGTGCCAGCAAAAAGGGGCAGGCAGAAGATACGCAGTATTTT.

V usage is TRBV5-6 and J usage is TRBJ2-5; D possibly corresponds to TRBD2 (5 bases). The CDR3 spans 13 residues. The germline V and J ends were trimmed by 4 bases and 0 bases, with 7 bases remaining between them. Germline CDR1 SGHDT, CDR2 YYEEEE. The CDR3 protein is CASSAGHQETQYF. CDR3 in DNA: TGTGCCAGCAGCGCGGGCCACCAAGAGACCCAGTACTTC.

The chain couples TRBV2 to TRBJ2-1; 9 bases align to TRBD1. The V gene's germline CDR1 is SNHLY and CDR2 FYNNEI. The CDR3 length is 18 residues. The V segment lost 7 bases and the J segment 0 bases; nucleotides outside the gene matches: 13. The CDR3 reads CASNGGTGYRSSYNEQFF. Here the CDR3 DNA reads TGTGCCAGCAACGGGGGGACAGGGTATCGGAGCTCCTACAATGAGCAGTTCTTC.

The rearrangement joins TRBV6-1 to TRBJ2-2; D remains ambiguous. The CDR3 covers 12 residues. Looked up from germline, CDR1 is MNHNS and CDR2 is SASEGT. V lost 2 bases, J lost 6 bases, and 4 bases lay in between. The CDR3 region is CASSEYPGELFF. CDR3 sequence (DNA): TGTGCCAGCAGTGAATATCCCGGGGAGCTGTTTTTT.